This T cell receptor beta chain was documented in a study of OX40 agonist ivuxolimab in advanced cancers. Study results and caveats: Among some nonresponders, normalized T-cell clonal expansion was also low. CD8+ T cells showed, on average, more clonal expansion than CD4+ cells.

For this clone: Its antigen is unidentified.

People who had autoimmune disease history or systemic immunosuppression were excluded. Sequencing used immunoSEQ multiplex PCR; TCRdb keeps in-frame clones, though not all of them. The sample carries about 28,000 clones, roughly 86% recorded once. V was cut by 6 bases and J by 4 bases, with 19 bases left in between. The germline CDR1 and CDR2 sequences are MGHRA and YSYEKL. The length of the CDR3 is 16 residues. The starting material was CD4+ or CD8+ T cells sorted from blood, obtained in a trial of the OX40 agonist ivuxolimab. The receptor was derived from an adult with an advanced solid tumor such as melanoma, head and neck, liver or kidney cancer. The chain has TRBV4-1 and TRBJ1-5; D might be TRBD1 (5 bases). DNA of the CDR3: TGCGCCAGCAGTCCCAGGTGGGGGGACCCAAATCAGCCCCAGCATTTT. Translation: CASSPRWGDPNQPQHF.